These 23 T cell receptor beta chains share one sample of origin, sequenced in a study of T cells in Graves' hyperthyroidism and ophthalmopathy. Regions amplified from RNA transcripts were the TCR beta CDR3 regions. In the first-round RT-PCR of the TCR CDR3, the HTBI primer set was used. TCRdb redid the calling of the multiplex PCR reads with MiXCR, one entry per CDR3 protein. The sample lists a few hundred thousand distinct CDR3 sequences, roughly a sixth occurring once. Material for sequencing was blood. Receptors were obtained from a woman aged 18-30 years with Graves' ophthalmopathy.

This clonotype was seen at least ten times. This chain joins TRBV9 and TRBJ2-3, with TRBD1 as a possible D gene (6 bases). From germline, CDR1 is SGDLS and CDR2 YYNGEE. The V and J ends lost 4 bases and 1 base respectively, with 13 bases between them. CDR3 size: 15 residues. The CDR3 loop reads CASSSRAGGTDTQYF. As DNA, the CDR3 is TGTGCCAGCAGCTCCAGGGCAGGGGGCACAGATACGCAGTATTTT. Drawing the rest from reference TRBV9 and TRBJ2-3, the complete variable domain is DSGVTQTPKHLITATGQRVTLRCSPRSGDLSVYWYQQSLDQGLQFLIQYYNGEERAKGNILERFSAQQFPDLHSELNLSSLELGDSALYFCASSSRAGGTDTQYFGPGTRLTVL.

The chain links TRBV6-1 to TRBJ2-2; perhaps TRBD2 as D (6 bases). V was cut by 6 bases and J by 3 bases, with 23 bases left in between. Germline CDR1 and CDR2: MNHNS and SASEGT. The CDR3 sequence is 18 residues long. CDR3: CASSPYVSREVHTGELFF. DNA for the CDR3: TGTGCCAGCAGCCCCTATGTATCCAGGGAGGTTCACACCGGGGAGCTGTTTTTT.

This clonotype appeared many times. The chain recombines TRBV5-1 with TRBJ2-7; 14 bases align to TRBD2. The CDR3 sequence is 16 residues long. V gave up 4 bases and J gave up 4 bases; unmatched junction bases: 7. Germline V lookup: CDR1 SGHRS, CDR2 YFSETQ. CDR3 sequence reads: CASSIGTSGSEYEQYF. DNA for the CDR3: TGCGCCAGCAGCATCGGGACTAGCGGGAGCGAGTACGAGCAGTACTTC. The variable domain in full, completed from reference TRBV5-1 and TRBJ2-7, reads KAGVTQTPRYLIKTRGQQVTLSCSPISGHRSVSWYQQTPGQGLQFLFEYFSETQRNKGNFPGRFSGRQFSNSRSEMNVSTLELGDSALYLCASSIGTSGSEYEQYFGPGTRLTVT.

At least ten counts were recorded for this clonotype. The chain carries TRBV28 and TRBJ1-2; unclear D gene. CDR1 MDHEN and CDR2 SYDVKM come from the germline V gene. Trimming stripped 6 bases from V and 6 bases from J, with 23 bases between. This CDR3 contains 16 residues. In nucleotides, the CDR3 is TGTGCCAGCAGATTGTTGCCTCCGGGCCTAAAAGATGGCTACACCTTC. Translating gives CASRLLPPGLKDGYTF.

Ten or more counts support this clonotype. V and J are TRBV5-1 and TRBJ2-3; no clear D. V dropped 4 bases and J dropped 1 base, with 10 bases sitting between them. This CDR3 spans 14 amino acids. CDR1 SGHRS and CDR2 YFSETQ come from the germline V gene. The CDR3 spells CASSPGYGTDTQYF. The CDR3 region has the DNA TGCGCCAGCAGCCCAGGCTATGGCACAGATACGCAGTATTTT.

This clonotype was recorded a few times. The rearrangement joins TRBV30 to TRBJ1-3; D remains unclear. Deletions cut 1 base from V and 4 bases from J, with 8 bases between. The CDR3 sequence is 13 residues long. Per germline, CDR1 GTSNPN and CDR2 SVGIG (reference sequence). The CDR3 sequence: CAWSDGVGNTIYF. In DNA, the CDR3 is TGTGCCTGGAGTGATGGGGTGGGAAACACCATATATTTT.

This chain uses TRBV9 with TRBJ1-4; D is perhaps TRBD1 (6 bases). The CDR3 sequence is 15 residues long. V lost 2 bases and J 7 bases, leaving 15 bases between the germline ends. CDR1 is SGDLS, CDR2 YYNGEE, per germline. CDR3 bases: TGTGCCAGCAGCGTGCAGGGGCTTATAGGTGAAAAACTGTTTTTT. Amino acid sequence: CASSVQGLIGEKLFF. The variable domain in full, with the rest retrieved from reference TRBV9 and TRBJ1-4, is DSGVTQTPKHLITATGQRVTLRCSPRSGDLSVYWYQQSLDQGLQFLIQYYNGEERAKGNILERFSAQQFPDLHSELNLSSLELGDSALYFCASSVQGLIGEKLFFGSGTQLSVL.

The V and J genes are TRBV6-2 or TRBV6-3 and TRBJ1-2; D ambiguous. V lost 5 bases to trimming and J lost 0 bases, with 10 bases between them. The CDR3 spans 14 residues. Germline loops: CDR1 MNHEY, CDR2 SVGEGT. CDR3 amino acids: CASSKTTANYGYTF. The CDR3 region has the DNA TGTGCCAGCAGTAAAACAACAGCTAACTATGGCTACACCTTC.

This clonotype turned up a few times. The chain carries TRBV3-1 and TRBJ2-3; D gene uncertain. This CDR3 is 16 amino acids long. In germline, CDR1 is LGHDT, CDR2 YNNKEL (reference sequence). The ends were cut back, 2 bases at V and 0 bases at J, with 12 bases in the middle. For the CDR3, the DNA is TGTGCCAGCAGCCAATCCCTAGTCCTAAGCACAGATACGCAGTATTTT. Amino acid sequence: CASSQSLVLSTDTQYF.

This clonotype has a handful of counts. For the CDR3, the DNA is TGTGCCAGCAGTCGGACAGGGAGAAACACCATATATTTT. Protein product: CASSRTGRNTIYF. The J gene is TRBJ1-3, the V gene TRBV28; the match to TRBD1 covers 8 bases. Looked up from germline, CDR1 is MDHEN and CDR2 is SYDVKM. The junction had 2 bases not matched to a gene; V was cut back by 5 bases and J by 5 bases. This CDR3 spans 13 amino acids.

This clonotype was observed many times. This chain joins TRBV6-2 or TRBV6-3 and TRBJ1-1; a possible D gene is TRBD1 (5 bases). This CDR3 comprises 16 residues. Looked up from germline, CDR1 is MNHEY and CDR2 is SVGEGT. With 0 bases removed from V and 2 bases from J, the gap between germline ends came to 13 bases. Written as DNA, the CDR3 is TGTGCCAGCAGTTACTCCCGGACAATGGGTAACACTGAAGCTTTCTTT. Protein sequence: CASSYSRTMGNTEAFF.

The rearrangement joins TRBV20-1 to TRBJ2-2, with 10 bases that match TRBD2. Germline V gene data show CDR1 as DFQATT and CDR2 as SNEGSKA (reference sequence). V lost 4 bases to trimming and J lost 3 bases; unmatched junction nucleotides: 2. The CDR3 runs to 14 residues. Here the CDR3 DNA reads TGCAGTGCTACCGGACTAGCGGACACCGGGGAGCTGTTTTTT. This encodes CSATGLADTGELFF.

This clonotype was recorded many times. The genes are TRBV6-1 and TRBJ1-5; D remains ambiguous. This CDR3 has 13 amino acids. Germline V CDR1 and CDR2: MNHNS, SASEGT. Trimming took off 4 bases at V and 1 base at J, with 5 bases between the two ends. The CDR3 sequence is CASSVTSNQPQHF. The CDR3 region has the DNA TGTGCCAGCAGTGTCACAAGCAATCAGCCCCAGCATTTT.

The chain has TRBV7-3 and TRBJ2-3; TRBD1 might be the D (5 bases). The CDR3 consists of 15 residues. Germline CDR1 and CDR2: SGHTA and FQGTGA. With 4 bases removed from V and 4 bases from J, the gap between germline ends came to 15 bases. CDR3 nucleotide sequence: TGTGCCAGCAGCTCCAACACAGGAGTGGCAGATACGCAGTATTTT. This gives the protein CASSSNTGVADTQYF. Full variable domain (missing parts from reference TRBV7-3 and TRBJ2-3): GAGVSQTPSNKVTEKGKYVELRCDPISGHTALYWYRQSLGQGPEFLIYFQGTGAADDSGLPNDRFFAVRPEGSVSTLKIQRTERGDSAVYLCASSSNTGVADTQYFGPGTRLTVL.

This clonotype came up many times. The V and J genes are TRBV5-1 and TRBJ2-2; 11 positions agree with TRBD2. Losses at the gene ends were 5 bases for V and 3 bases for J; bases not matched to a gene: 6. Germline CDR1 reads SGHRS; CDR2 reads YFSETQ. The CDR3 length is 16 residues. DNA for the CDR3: TGCGCCAGCAGGCCTCCGACTAGCGGGGACACCGGGGAGCTGTTTTTT. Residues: CASRPPTSGDTGELFF.

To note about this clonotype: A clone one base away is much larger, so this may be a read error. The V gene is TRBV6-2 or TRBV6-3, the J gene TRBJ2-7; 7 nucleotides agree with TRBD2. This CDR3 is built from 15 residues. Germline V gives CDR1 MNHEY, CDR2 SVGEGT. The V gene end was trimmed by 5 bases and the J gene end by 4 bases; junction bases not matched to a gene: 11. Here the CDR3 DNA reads TGTGCCAGCAGTGTAGTCGTCGGCGGGAGTTACGAGCAGTACTTC. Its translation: CASSVVVGGSYEQYF.

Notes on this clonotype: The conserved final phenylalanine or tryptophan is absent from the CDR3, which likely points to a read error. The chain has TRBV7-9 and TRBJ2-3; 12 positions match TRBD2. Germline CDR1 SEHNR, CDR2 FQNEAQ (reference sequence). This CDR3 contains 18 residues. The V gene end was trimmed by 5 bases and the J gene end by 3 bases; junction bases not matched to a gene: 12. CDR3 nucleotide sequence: TGTGCCAGCAGCCGAAACTCTGTCGGACTAGCGGGAACAGATACGCAGTATTCT. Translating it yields CASSRNSVGLAGTDTQYS.

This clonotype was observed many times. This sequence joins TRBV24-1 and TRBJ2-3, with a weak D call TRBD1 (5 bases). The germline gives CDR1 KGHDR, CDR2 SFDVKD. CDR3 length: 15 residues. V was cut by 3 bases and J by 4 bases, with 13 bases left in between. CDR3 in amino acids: CATSDRTAGSDTQYF. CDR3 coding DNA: TGTGCCACCAGTGATCGAACCGCAGGGTCAGATACGCAGTATTTT.

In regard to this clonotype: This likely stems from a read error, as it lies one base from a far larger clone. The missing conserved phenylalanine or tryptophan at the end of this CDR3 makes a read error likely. CDR3 amino acids: CASSPAGEQYL. As DNA, the CDR3 is TGTGCCAGCAGCCCGGCGGGTGAGCAGTACCTC. V usage is TRBV7-2 and J usage is TRBJ2-7; maybe TRBD2 (5 bases). Trimming stripped 5 bases from V and 7 bases from J, with 9 bases between. The CDR3 covers 11 residues. From germline, CDR1 is SGHTA and CDR2 FQGNSA.

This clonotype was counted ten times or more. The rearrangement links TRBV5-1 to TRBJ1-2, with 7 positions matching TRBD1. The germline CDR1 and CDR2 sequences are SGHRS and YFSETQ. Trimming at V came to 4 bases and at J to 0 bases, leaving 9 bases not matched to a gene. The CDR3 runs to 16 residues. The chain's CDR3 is CASSPGTVPANYGYTF. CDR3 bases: TGCGCCAGCAGCCCGGGGACAGTTCCGGCTAACTATGGCTACACCTTC.

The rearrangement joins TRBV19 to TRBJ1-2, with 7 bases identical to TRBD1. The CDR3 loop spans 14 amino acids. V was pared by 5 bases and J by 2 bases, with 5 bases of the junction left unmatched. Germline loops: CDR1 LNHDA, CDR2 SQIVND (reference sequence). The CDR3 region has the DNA TGTGCCAGTAGTGCGACAGGGAGAAACTATGGCTACACCTTC. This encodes CASSATGRNYGYTF.

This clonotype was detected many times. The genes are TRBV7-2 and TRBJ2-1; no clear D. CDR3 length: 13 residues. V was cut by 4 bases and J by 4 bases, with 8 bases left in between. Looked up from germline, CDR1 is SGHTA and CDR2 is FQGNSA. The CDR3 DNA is TGTGCCAGCAGCTCGTCCAATTACAATGAGCAGTTCTTC. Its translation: CASSSSNYNEQFF. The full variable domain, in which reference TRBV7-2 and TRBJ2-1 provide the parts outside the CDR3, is GAGVSQSPSNKVTEKGKDVELRCDPISGHTALYWYRQSLGQGLEFLIYFQGNSAPDKSGLPSDRFSAERTGGSVSTLTIQRTQQEDSAVYLCASSSSNYNEQFFGPGTRLTVL.

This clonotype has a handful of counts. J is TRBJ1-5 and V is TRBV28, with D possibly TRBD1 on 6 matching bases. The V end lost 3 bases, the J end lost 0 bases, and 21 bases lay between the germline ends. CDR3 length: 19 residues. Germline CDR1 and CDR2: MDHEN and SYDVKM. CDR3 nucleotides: TGTGCCAGCAGTTTTTTCACAGGGTGGTGGACCTATAGCAATCAGCCCCAGCATTTT. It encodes CASSFFTGWWTYSNQPQHF.